This T cell receptor (beta chain) was sequenced during a study of CD8+ T cells in alopecia areata. Background on the study: Female C3H/HeJ mice aged about 7-11 weeks received skin from roughly 6-12-month-old C3H/HeJ donors with spontaneous alopecia.

Combined cutaneous lymph node cells underwent sorting by CD4, CD8alpha, NKG2D, NKG2ACE and additional markers. This clone showed up just a few times. The listed TCRdb protein conflicts with the DNA translation at residue 11, and the protein shown is translated directly from the DNA. Genes and germline are mouse. The read ends 3 residues early relative to the CDR3; the germline J gene fills the gap. TCR sequencing used cDNA made by reverse transcription of extracted RNA. Measured with immunoSEQ multiplex PCR; TCRdb has only the in-frame clones, and not every one. The sample shows about 19,000 clones, none of them appearing just once. The CDR3 length is 14 residues. Trimming took 4 bases from V and 7 from J; bases not matched to a gene: 3. The germline CDR1 and CDR2 sequences are NNHDY and SYVADS.

The genes are TRBV13-3 and TRBJ1-6; the match to TRBD1 covers 9 bases. TRBJ1-6 is an open reading frame whose function is uncertain. This receptor was obtained from a C3H/HeJ mouse with alopecia areata. Strain haplotype (MHC): H2-k. Sequencing used CD8+ T cells sorted from a lymph node. CDR3 residues: CASSHRGPNSPLYF. Partial CDR3 DNA: TGTGCCAGCAGTCACAGGGGGCCCAATTCGCCC.